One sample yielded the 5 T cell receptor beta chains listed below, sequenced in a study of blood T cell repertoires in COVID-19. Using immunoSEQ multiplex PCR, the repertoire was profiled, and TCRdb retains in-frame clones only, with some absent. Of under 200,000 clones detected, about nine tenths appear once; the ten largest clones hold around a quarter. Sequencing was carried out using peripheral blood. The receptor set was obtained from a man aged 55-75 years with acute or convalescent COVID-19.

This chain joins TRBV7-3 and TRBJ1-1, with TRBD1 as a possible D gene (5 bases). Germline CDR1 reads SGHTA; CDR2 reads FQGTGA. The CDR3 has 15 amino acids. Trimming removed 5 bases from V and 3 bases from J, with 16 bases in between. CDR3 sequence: CASSLQQVRDTEAFF. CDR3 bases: TGTGCCAGCAGCCTGCAACAGGTCAGGGACACTGAAGCTTTCTTT.

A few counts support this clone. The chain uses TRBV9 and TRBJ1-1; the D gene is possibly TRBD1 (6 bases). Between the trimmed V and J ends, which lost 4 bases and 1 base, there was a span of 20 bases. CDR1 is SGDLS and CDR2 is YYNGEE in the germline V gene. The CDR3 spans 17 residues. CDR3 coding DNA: TGTGCCAGCAGCAAAGGAGGGGGGGGCCTTCGGAACACTGAAGCTTTCTTT. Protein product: CASSKGGGGLRNTEAFF.

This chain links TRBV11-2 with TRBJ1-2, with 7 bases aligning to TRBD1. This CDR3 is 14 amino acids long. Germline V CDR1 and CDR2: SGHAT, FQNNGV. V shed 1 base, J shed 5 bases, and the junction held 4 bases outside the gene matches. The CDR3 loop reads CASSLVGRGYGYTF. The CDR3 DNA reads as TGTGCCAGCAGCTTAGTTGGCAGGGGGTATGGCTACACCTTC.

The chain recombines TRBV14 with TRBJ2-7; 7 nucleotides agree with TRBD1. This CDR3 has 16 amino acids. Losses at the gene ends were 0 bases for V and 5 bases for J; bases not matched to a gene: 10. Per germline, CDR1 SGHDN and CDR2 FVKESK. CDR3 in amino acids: CASSQEVGYRGHEQYF. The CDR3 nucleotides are TGTGCCAGCAGCCAAGAAGTCGGCTACAGGGGCCACGAGCAGTACTTC.

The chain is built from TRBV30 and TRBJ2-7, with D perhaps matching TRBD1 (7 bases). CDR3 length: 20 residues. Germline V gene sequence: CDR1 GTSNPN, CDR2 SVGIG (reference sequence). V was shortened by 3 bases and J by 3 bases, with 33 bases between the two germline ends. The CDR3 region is CAWRVLTFDAGGSGFYEQYF. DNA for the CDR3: TGTGCCTGGAGAGTACTAACTTTCGATGCAGGGGGTAGCGGATTCTACGAGCAGTACTTC.